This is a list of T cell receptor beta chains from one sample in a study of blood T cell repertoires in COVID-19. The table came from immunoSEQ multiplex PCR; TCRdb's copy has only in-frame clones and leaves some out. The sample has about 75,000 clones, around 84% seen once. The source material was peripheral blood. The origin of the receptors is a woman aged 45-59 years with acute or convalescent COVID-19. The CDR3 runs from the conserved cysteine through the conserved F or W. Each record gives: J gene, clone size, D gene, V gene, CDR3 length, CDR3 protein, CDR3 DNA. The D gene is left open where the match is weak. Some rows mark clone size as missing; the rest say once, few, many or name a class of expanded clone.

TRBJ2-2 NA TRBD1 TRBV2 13 CASGQADTGELFF TGTGCCAGCGGACAGGCCGACACCGGGGAGCTGTTTTTT
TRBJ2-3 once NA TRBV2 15 CASSEWRGAPDTQYF TGTGCCAGCAGTGAATGGAGAGGTGCCCCAGATACGCAGTATTTT
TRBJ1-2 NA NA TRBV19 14 CASRTGIGFWGYTF TGTGCCAGTAGAACAGGGATCGGGTTTTGGGGCTACACCTTC
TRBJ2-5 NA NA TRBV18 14 CASSPLDREETQYF TGTGCCAGCTCACCTCTAGACAGAGAAGAGACCCAGTACTTC
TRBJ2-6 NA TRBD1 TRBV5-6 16 CASSSQGAGGANVLTF TGTGCCAGCAGCTCCCAGGGGGCGGGAGGGGCCAACGTCCTGACTTTC
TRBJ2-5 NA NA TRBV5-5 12 CASSLLQGTQYF TGTGCCAGCAGCTTACTTCAGGGGACCCAGTACTTC
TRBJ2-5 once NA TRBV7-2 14 CASGTRGLWETQYF TGTGCCAGCGGGACTAGGGGGCTTTGGGAGACCCAGTACTTC
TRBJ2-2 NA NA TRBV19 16 CASSPRVGADTGELFF TGTGCCAGTAGTCCCCGGGTGGGAGCGGACACCGGGGAGCTGTTTTTT
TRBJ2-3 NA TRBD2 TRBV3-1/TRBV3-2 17 CASSHAGLVGSTDTQYF TGTGCCAGCAGCCACGCCGGACTAGTGGGGAGCACAGATACGCAGTATTTT
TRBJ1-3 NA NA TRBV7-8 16 CASSYHRAISGNTIYF TGTGCCAGCAGCTACCACAGGGCGATCTCTGGAAACACCATATATTTT
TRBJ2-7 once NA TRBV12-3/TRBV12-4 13 CASSFPGSYEQYF TGTGCCAGCAGTTTCCCCGGGAGTTACGAGCAGTACTTC
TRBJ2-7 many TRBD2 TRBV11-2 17 CASSLVPSTSGGARMYF TGTGCCAGCAGCTTAGTCCCCTCGACTAGCGGGGGGGCCCGAATGTACTTC
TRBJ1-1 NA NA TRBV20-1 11 CSSVSNTEAFF TGCAGTTCGGTGTCTAACACTGAAGCTTTCTTT
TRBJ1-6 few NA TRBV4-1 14 CASSQNRVGSPLHF TGCGCCAGCAGCCAAAATCGGGTCGGATCACCCCTCCACTTT
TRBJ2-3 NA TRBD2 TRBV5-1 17 CASSPGTSGGRTDTQYF TGCGCCAGCAGCCCAGGGACTAGCGGGGGCCGCACAGATACGCAGTATTTT
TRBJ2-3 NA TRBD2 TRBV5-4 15 CASSPPGGSGDTQYF TGTGCCAGCAGCCCCCCGGGGGGTAGCGGAGATACGCAGTATTTT
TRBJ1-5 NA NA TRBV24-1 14 CATSAGGAKGSQHF TGTGCCACCAGTGCCGGGGGGGCCAAAGGATCCCAGCATTTT
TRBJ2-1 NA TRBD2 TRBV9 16 CASSPEAGGSYNEQFF TGTGCCAGCAGCCCGGAAGCGGGGGGCTCCTACAATGAGCAGTTCTTC
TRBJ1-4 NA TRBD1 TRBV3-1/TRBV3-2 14 CASSSTGVGEKLFF TGTGCCAGCAGCTCGACAGGGGTTGGTGAAAAACTGTTTTTT
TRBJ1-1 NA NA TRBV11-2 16 CASSLKWGERDTEAFF TGTGCCAGCAGCTTGAAGTGGGGGGAGCGGGACACTGAAGCTTTCTTT
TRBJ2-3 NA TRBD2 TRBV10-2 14 CASTTSGSLDTQYF TGCGCCAGCACTACTAGCGGGAGTTTGGATACGCAGTATTTT
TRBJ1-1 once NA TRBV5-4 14 CASSPQGRNTEAFF TGTGCCAGCAGCCCACAGGGCCGGAACACTGAAGCTTTCTTT
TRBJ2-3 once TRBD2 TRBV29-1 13 CSATSGGRDTQYF TGCAGCGCGACTAGCGGGGGCCGAGATACGCAGTATTTT
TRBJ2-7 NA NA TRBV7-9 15 CASSSTGQQSYEQYF TGTGCCAGCAGCTCAACAGGGCAGCAGTCCTACGAGCAGTACTTC
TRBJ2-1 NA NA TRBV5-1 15 CASSPAGTTNNEQFF TGCGCCAGCAGCCCGGCCGGGACAACAAACAATGAGCAGTTCTTC